This paragraph covers one TCR beta chain sequence. The antigen is undetermined. The data are from a study of cytomegalovirus exposure and HLA in healthy donors. Overall study results and limits: A later examination showed that TCR association rates differed by HLA locus, with DRB1 most and HLA-C fewest. Through in vitro validation, a few CMV-associated chains were shown to be specific for CMV antigens.

The PCR had 60 Vbeta and 13 Jbeta primers. TCRdb's table, derived via immunoSEQ multiplex PCR, lists solely in-frame clones and lacks some. The table records 95,000 to 150,000 clones, 15% to 20% of them present only once. The CDR3 is 15 residues long. Trimming took 4 bases from V and 2 from J; bases not matched to a gene: 6. In germline, CDR1 is LGHNA, CDR2 YSLEER. The chain employs TRBV4-3 and TRBJ2-3; TRBD2 matches 7 bases. This sequence originates from a female donor in good health and CMV-seropositive. Sequencing was carried out using PBMCs. CDR3 DNA sequence: TGCGCCAGCAGCCCGGAGACTAGCCCCACAGATACGCAGTATTTT. The encoded protein is CASSPETSPTDTQYF.